These 28 T cell receptor beta chains originate from one sample sequenced in a study of regulatory T cells in long-lasting Graves disease. Sample time point: newly diagnosed GD, antithyroid drugs for less than 3 months. The authors made the TCR library using RNA they extracted from PBMCs. Arm-PCR of CDR3 regions and iRepertoire HTBI primers were the basis on which TCR beta libraries were built. TCRdb recomputed calls from the multiplex PCR reads with MiXCR, one row per CDR3 protein. Of approximately 460,000 distinct CDR3 sequences in the sample, about 16% were seen once. These sequences were also reported in another study, on T cells in Graves' hyperthyroidism and ophthalmopathy.

The source was peripheral blood mononuclear cells (PBMCs), collected at new diagnosis, from a patient treated with antithyroid drugs. The source of these receptors is a young woman with Graves disease.

The chain has TRBV5-1 and TRBJ2-7, with 8 positions matching TRBD2. The CDR3 length is 14 residues. Germline V gene data show CDR1 as SGHRS and CDR2 as YFSETQ. V lost 3 bases, J lost 4 bases, and 6 bases stayed unmatched. The CDR3 DNA follows: TGCGCCAGCAGCTCAACTCTAGCGGGTTACGAGCAGTACTTC. It encodes CASSSTLAGYEQYF.

The chain uses TRBV3-1 and TRBJ2-1; D perhaps matches TRBD2 (6 bases). Germline CDR1 reads LGHDT; CDR2 reads YNNKEL (reference sequence). The V end lost 0 bases, the J end lost 7 bases, and 10 bases lay between the germline ends. The CDR3 spans 14 residues. CDR3: CASSQETSFNEQFF. CDR3 in DNA: TGTGCCAGCAGCCAAGAAACTAGCTTTAATGAGCAGTTCTTC.

This clonotype was detected ten times or more. V gene TRBV6-1 combines with J gene TRBJ2-7; no clear D gene. The ends were cut back, 4 bases at V and 0 bases at J, with 10 bases in the middle. Germline assignment: CDR1 MNHNS and CDR2 SASEGT. The CDR3 contains 14 residues. This CDR3 is CASSAVGLSYEQYF. The CDR3 DNA sequence: TGTGCCAGCAGTGCCGTGGGCCTCTCCTACGAGCAGTACTTC.

This clonotype was counted many times. The rearrangement joins TRBV20-1 to TRBJ2-7; D may be TRBD2 (6 bases). The CDR3 contains 12 residues. CDR1 is DFQATT and CDR2 is SNEGSKA in the germline V gene (reference sequence). CDR3 DNA: TGCAGCTACCGGCGGGACCGGTCCGAGCAGTACTTC. It encodes CSYRRDRSEQYF.

This clonotype has a handful of counts. This rearrangement joins TRBV12-3 or TRBV12-4 to TRBJ2-2, with 7 bases lining up with TRBD1. The CDR3 covers 12 residues. The CDR3 loop is CAWDSNTGELFF. CDR3 nucleotides: TGTGCGTGGGACAGTAACACCGGGGAGCTGTTTTTT.

The CDR3 nucleotides read TGTGCCAGCAGTCCTACAGGGCAAGATACGCAGTATTTT. It translates to CASSPTGQDTQYF. V is TRBV6-1 and J is TRBJ2-3; D is perhaps TRBD1 (6 bases). Trimming cost V 5 bases and J 5 bases, with 11 bases left between them. The CDR3 is made up of 13 amino acids. The V gene's germline CDR1 is MNHNS and CDR2 SASEGT.

Note on this clonotype: This may stem from a read error, because a much larger clone lies one nucleotide away. The rearrangement uses TRBV7-2 and TRBJ1-1; 7 bases line up with TRBD1. This CDR3 comprises 13 residues. Germline CDR1 reads SGHTA; CDR2 reads FQGNSA. The DNA for the CDR3 is TGTGTCAGCAGCCCGGGACAGCACACTGAAGCTTTCTTT. Translating gives CVSSPGQHTEAFF.

The V gene is TRBV25-1, the J gene TRBJ2-5; a weak D match, TRBD1 (7 bases). Between the trimmed V and J ends, which lost 6 bases and 3 bases, there was a span of 17 bases. Per germline, CDR1 MGHDK and CDR2 SYGVNS. The CDR3 totals 15 residues. As DNA, the CDR3 is TGTGCCAGCAGGGGGGGACAGTGGTCAGAAGAGACCCAGTACTTC. This gives the protein CASRGGQWSEETQYF.

This clonotype was seen repeatedly, ten times or more. The J gene is TRBJ1-2, the V gene TRBV6-1; D gene uncertain. The CDR3 is 15 amino acids. The germline V gene has CDR1 MNHNS and CDR2 SASEGT. V lost 0 bases and J lost 6, with 14 bases in between. DNA for the CDR3: TGTGCCAGCAGTGAAGCAATTTTCCCTCCTGATGGCTACACCTTC. Translated: CASSEAIFPPDGYTF.

At least ten counts were recorded for this clonotype. The rearrangement links TRBV7-2 to TRBJ1-5, with D perhaps TRBD1 (6 bases). Per the germline V gene, CDR1 is SGHTA and CDR2 is FQGNSA. The CDR3 has 14 amino acids. V dropped 6 bases and J dropped 0 bases, with 9 bases sitting between them. The CDR3 loop reads CASSTTGSNQPQHF. The CDR3 region has the DNA TGTGCCAGCAGTACGACAGGTAGCAATCAGCCCCAGCATTTT.

This clonotype was observed at least ten times. This rearrangement joins TRBV15 to TRBJ2-1; D uncertain. V gave up 3 bases and J gave up 8 bases, with 14 bases separating them. CDR3 size: 14 residues. CDR1 and CDR2 (germline): LNHNV, YYDKDF (reference sequence). CDR3 loop: CATSRTPRRDEQFF. In DNA, the CDR3 is TGTGCCACCAGCAGGACCCCTCGGCGCGATGAGCAGTTCTTC.

This clonotype was seen at least ten times. This chain joins TRBV27 and TRBJ2-3; D is possibly TRBD1 or TRBD2 (5 bases each). Trimming took 6 bases from V and 6 from J, leaving 10 bases between them. Per the germline V gene, CDR1 is MNHEY and CDR2 is SMNVEV (reference sequence). This CDR3 has 12 amino acids. CDR3 coding DNA: TGTGCCAGCAGCCGAGGGGTGGATACGCAGTATTTT. This codes for CASSRGVDTQYF.

The chain recombines TRBV27 with TRBJ1-5; 8 bases map to TRBD1. The CDR3 sequence is 15 residues long. Losses at the gene ends were 4 bases for V and 2 bases for J; bases not matched to a gene: 4. The germline V gene has CDR1 MNHEY and CDR2 SMNVEV (reference sequence). The CDR3 nucleotides read TGTGCCAGCAGTTCGACAGGGGTTCGCAATCAGCCCCAGCATTTT. It is translated as CASSSTGVRNQPQHF.

This clonotype was counted at least ten times. The J gene is TRBJ2-7, the V gene TRBV28; 11 nucleotides match TRBD1. V was pared by 6 bases and J by 2 bases, with 18 bases of the junction left unmatched. Germline lookup yields CDR1 MDHEN and CDR2 SYDVKM. This CDR3 is built from 19 residues. The CDR3 is CASSAYAGTGGRSTYEQYF. DNA of the CDR3: TGTGCCAGCAGCGCCTACGCCGGGACAGGGGGTCGATCGACCTACGAGCAGTACTTC.

This clonotype was counted at least ten times. This chain links TRBV9 with TRBJ2-1; D uncertain. Looked up from germline, CDR1 is SGDLS and CDR2 is YYNGEE. Trimming took 5 bases from V and 2 from J, leaving 5 bases between them. CDR3 length: 12 residues. The CDR3 region has the DNA TGTGCCAGCAGTCCAGCCTACAATGAGCAGTTCTTC. As protein: CASSPAYNEQFF.

The chain carries TRBV6-1 and TRBJ2-7, with D unclear. CDR1 is MNHNS and CDR2 is SASEGT in the germline V gene. This CDR3 has 13 residues. V was trimmed by 6 bases and J by 3 bases, leaving 12 bases between them. For the CDR3, the DNA is TGTGCCAGCAGATCAACGGCAAACTACGAGCAGTACTTC. Encoded protein: CASRSTANYEQYF.

This clonotype was counted only a few times. The genes are TRBV7-2 and TRBJ1-3; maybe TRBD1 (5 bases). CDR1 and CDR2 (germline): SGHTA, FQGNSA. Trimming stripped 4 bases from V and 0 bases from J, with 16 bases between. There are 17 residues in the CDR3. In DNA form, the CDR3 reads TGTGCCAGCAGCTCCCGACAGTCTGTCAGCTCTGGAAACACCATATATTTT. This codes for CASSSRQSVSSGNTIYF. Using reference TRBV7-2 and TRBJ1-3 for the parts outside the CDR3, the full variable domain is GAGVSQSPSNKVTEKGKDVELRCDPISGHTALYWYRQSLGQGLEFLIYFQGNSAPDKSGLPSDRFSAERTGGSVSTLTIQRTQQEDSAVYLCASSSRQSVSSGNTIYFGEGSWLTVV.

This clonotype was observed many times. V usage is TRBV18 and J usage is TRBJ2-2, with D perhaps assigned TRBD1 or TRBD2 (5 bases each). V was cut by 0 bases and J by 6 bases, with 14 bases left in between. This CDR3 has 16 residues. The V gene's germline CDR1 is KGHSH and CDR2 LQKENI. The CDR3 DNA reads as TGTGCCAGCTCACCACCGGGACCCCCGAGGGCCGGGGAGCTGTTTTTT. It specifies CASSPPGPPRAGELFF.

The sample holds many counts of this clonotype. The V and J genes are TRBV18 and TRBJ1-2, with D perhaps TRBD1 (5 bases). The germline V and J ends were trimmed by 5 bases and 0 bases, with 10 bases remaining between them. Germline V gene sequence: CDR1 KGHSH, CDR2 LQKENI. This CDR3 region has 14 residues. The CDR3 DNA sequence: TGTGCCAGCTCAGAGGACAATTCTAACTATGGCTACACCTTC. Residues: CASSEDNSNYGYTF.

This clonotype has a count of ten or more. The chain is built from TRBV11-2 and TRBJ1-5; D remains ambiguous. The CDR3 has 13 residues. V dropped 0 bases and J dropped 7 bases, with 7 bases sitting between them. The germline CDR1 and CDR2 sequences are SGHAT and FQNNGV. CDR3 sequence: CASSLDLVQPQHF. The CDR3 nucleotides are TGTGCCAGCAGCTTAGATCTAGTCCAGCCCCAGCATTTT.

This clonotype was observed a handful of times. J is TRBJ2-7 and V is TRBV5-4; weak D call: TRBD1 (6 bases). V was pared by 4 bases and J by 0 bases, with 11 bases between. Germline V gives CDR1 SGHNT, CDR2 YYREEE (reference sequence). This CDR3 has 14 residues. In DNA form, the CDR3 reads TGTGCCAGCAGCAAGGACAGCTTCTCCTACGAGCAGTACTTC. Translated, it gives CASSKDSFSYEQYF.

This clonotype was seen repeatedly, ten times or more. The chain uses TRBV28 and TRBJ2-1, with 15 bases fitting TRBD2. Trimming at V came to 2 bases and at J to 7 bases, leaving 12 bases not matched to a gene. From germline, CDR1 is MDHEN and CDR2 SYDVKM. CDR3 length: 19 residues. The CDR3 DNA is TGTGCCAGCAGTTTAGGGACTAGCGGGAGGCCCCCCTTGAGAAATGAGCAGTTCTTC. Translating gives CASSLGTSGRPPLRNEQFF.

This clonotype has at least ten counts. The rearrangement joins TRBV20-1 to TRBJ2-3; the match to TRBD2 covers 8 bases. The trim removed 7 bases at V and 6 bases at J, leaving 9 bases unmatched. Germline-derived CDR1 and CDR2 are DFQATT and SNEGSKA (reference sequence). The CDR3 extends over 13 amino acids. CDR3 in amino acids: CSVREGVVDTQYF. The CDR3 bases are TGCAGTGTACGGGAGGGCGTGGTGGATACGCAGTATTTT.

Many counts were recorded for this clonotype. The chain is built from TRBV28 and TRBJ2-1; maybe TRBD2 (7 bases). The CDR3 is 16 residues long. Germline CDR1 is MDHEN and CDR2 is SYDVKM. The V gene lost 7 bases and the J gene lost 4 bases, with 20 bases spanning the gap. The CDR3 nucleotides are TGTGCCAGCACCCTCCCAGGGGCGGGGGTATACAATGAGCAGTTCTTC. This sequence encodes CASTLPGAGVYNEQFF.

This chain connects TRBV7-9 to TRBJ1-3; 7 bases are a match to TRBD1. The junction had 8 bases not matched to a gene; V was cut back by 4 bases and J by 2 bases. Germline CDR1 SEHNR, CDR2 FQNEAQ (reference sequence). CDR3 length: 16 residues. Here the CDR3 reads CASSSATGRPGNTIYF. CDR3 DNA sequence: TGTGCCAGCAGCTCCGCGACAGGGCGGCCTGGAAACACCATATATTTT.

V and J are TRBV30 and TRBJ1-5; D is possibly TRBD1 (5 bases). Germline loops: CDR1 GTSNPN, CDR2 SVGIG (reference sequence). Trimming took 3 bases from V and 1 from J, leaving 10 bases between them. This CDR3 comprises 14 residues. Here the CDR3 reads CAWSRDSSNQPQHF. The CDR3 DNA follows: TGTGCCTGGAGCCGGGACTCGAGCAATCAGCCCCAGCATTTT.

This clonotype was seen at least ten times. The chain recombines TRBV28 with TRBJ1-1, with 10 positions matching TRBD1. CDR1 is MDHEN, CDR2 SYDVKM, per germline. This CDR3 has 15 amino acids. J was trimmed by 3 bases and V by 3 bases; bases with no gene match: 4. CDR3 protein: CASSFFGTGDTEAFF. CDR3 DNA sequence: TGTGCCAGCAGTTTTTTCGGGACAGGGGACACTGAAGCTTTCTTT. The full variable domain, completed using reference TRBV28 and TRBJ1-1, is DVKVTQSSRYLVKRTGEKVFLECVQDMDHENMFWYRQDPGLGLRLIYFSYDVKMKEKGDIPEGYSVSREKKERFSLILESASTNQTSMYLCASSFFGTGDTEAFFGQGTRLTVV.

This clonotype was counted a few times. The chain combines TRBV19 with TRBJ1-3; D uncertain. The CDR3 is 14 amino acids. The germline CDR1 and CDR2 sequences are LNHDA and SQIVND (reference sequence). Trimming pared 6 bases from V and 0 bases from J, leaving 9 bases between. The CDR3 bases are TGTGCCAGTAGCCAAACGGACTCTGGAAACACCATATATTTT. Encoded protein: CASSQTDSGNTIYF. Complete variable domain (other parts from reference TRBV19 and TRBJ1-3): DGGITQSPKYLFRKEGQNVTLSCEQNLNHDAMYWYRQDPGQGLRLIYYSQIVNDFQKGDIAEGYSVSREKKESFPLTVTSAQKNPTAFYLCASSQTDSGNTIYFGEGSWLTVV.